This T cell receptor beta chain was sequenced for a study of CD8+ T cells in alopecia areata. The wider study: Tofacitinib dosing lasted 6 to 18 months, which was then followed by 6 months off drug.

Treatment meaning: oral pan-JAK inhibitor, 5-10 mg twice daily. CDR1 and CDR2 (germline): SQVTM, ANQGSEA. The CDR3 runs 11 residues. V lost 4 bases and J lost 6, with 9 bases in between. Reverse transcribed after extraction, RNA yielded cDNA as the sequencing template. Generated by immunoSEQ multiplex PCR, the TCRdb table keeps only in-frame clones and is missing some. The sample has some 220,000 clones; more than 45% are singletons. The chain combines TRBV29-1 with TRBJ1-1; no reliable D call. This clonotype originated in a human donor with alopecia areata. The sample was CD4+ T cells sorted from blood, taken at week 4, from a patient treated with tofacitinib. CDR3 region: CSVVTAAEAFF. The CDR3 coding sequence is TGCAGCGTTGTAACAGCCGCTGAAGCTTTCTTT.